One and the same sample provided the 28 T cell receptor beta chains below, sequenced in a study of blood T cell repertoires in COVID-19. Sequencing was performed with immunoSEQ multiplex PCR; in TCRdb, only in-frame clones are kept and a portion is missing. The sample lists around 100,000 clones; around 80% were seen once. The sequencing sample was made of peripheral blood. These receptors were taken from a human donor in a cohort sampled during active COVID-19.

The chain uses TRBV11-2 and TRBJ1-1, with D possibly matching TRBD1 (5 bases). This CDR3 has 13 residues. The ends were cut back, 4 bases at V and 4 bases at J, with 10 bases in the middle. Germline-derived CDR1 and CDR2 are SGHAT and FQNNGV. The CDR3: CASSSQGPTEAFF. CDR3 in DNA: TGTGCCAGCAGCTCCCAGGGCCCCACTGAAGCTTTCTTT.

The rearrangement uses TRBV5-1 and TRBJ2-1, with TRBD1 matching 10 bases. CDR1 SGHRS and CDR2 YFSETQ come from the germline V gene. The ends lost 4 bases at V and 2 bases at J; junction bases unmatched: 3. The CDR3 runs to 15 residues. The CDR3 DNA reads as TGCGCCAGCAGCATAGGACAGGGGGCCTACAATGAGCAGTTCTTC. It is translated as CASSIGQGAYNEQFF.

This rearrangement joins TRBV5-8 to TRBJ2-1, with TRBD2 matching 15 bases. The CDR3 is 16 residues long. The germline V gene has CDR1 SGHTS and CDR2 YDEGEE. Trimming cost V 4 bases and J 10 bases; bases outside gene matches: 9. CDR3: CASSRGLAGGPGEQFF. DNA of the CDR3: TGTGCCAGCAGCCGGGGACTAGCGGGAGGTCCGGGGGAGCAGTTCTTC. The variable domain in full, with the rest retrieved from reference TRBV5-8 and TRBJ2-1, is EAGVTQSPTHLIKTRGQQATLRCSPISGHTSVYWYQQALGLGLQFLLWYDEGEERNRGNFPPRFSGRQFPNYSSELNVNALELEDSALYLCASSRGLAGGPGEQFFGPGTRLTVL.

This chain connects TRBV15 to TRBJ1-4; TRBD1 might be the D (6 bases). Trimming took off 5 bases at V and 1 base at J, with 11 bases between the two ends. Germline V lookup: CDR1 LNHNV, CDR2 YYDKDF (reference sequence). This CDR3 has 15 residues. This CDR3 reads CATSGGGGTNEKLFF. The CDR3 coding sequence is TGTGCCACCAGCGGGGGAGGGGGAACTAATGAAAAACTGTTTTTT.

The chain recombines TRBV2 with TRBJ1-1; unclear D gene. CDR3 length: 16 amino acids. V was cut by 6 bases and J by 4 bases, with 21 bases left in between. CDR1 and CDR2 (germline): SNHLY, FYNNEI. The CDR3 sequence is CASRTPSRGFGTEAFF. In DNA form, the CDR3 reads TGTGCCAGCAGAACCCCCTCACGAGGTTTTGGCACTGAAGCTTTCTTT.

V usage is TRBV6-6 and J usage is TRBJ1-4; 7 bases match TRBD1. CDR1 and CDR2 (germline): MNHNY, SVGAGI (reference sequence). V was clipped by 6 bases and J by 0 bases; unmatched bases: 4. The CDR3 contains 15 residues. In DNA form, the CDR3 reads TGTGCCAGCAGAGGGACAGCTGCAACTAATGAAAAACTGTTTTTT. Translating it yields CASRGTAATNEKLFF.

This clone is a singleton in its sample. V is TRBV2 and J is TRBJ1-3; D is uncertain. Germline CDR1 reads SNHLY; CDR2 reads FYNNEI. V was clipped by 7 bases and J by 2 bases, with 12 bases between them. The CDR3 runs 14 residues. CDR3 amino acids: CASIKRETGNTIYF. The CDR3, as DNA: TGTGCCAGCATTAAAAGGGAGACTGGAAACACCATATATTTT.

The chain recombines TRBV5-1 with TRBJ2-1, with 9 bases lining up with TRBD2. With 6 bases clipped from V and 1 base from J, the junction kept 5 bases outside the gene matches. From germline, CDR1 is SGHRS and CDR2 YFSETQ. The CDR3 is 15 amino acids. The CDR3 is CASMEAGGSYNEQFF. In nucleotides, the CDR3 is TGCGCCAGCATGGAAGCGGGGGGATCCTACAATGAGCAGTTCTTC. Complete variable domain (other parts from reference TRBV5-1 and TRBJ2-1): KAGVTQTPRYLIKTRGQQVTLSCSPISGHRSVSWYQQTPGQGLQFLFEYFSETQRNKGNFPGRFSGRQFSNSRSEMNVSTLELGDSALYLCASMEAGGSYNEQFFGPGTRLTVL.

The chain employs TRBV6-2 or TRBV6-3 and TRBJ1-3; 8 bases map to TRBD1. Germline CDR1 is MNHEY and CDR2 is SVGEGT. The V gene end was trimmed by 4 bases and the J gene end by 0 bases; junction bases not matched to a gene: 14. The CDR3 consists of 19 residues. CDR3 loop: CASSSLPTGGGLSGNTIYF. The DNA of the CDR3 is TGTGCCAGCAGTTCCCTCCCTACAGGGGGAGGTCTCTCTGGAAACACCATATATTTT.

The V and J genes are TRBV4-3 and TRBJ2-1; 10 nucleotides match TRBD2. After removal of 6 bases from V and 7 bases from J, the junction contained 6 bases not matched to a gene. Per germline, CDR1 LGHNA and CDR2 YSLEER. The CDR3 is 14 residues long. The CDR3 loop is CASRAGGPVNEQFF. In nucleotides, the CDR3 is TGCGCCAGCAGAGCGGGGGGGCCCGTTAATGAGCAGTTCTTC.

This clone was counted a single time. Here the CDR3 DNA reads TGTGCCAGCAGCCAAATTCCTCTTTCAGGGACAGGATCCACAGATACGCAGTATTTT. Its protein product is CASSQIPLSGTGSTDTQYF. This rearrangement joins TRBV3-1 (or the pseudogene TRBV3-2) to TRBJ2-3; 8 bases fit TRBD1. From germline, CDR1 is LGHDT and CDR2 YNNKEL (reference sequence). The CDR3 consists of 19 residues. Trimming removed 2 bases from V and 2 bases from J; junction bases left unmatched: 15.

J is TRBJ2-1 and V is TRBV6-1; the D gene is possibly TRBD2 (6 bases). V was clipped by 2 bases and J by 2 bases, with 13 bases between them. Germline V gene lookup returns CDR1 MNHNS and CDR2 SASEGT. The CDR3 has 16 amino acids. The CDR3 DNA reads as TGTGCCAGCAGTGAATCCGCCGGGGGTACCTACAATGAGCAGTTCTTC. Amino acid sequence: CASSESAGGTYNEQFF.

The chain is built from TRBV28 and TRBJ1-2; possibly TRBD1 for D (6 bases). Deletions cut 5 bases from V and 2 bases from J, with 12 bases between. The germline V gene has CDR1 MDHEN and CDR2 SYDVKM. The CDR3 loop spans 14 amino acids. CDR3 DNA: TGTGCCAGCAGTCGCCACGACAGGAACTATGGCTACACCTTC. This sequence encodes CASSRHDRNYGYTF.

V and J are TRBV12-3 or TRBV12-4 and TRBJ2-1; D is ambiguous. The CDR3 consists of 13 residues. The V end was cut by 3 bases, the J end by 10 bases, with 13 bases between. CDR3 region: CASSFSPAREQFF. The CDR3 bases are TGTGCCAGCAGTTTTTCTCCTGCTAGAGAGCAGTTCTTC.

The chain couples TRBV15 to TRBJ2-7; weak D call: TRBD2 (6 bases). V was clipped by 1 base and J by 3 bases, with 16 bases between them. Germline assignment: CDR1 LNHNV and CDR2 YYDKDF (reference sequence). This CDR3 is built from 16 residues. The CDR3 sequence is CATSRASGTQDYEQYF. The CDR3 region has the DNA TGTGCCACCAGCAGAGCTTCCGGGACTCAAGACTACGAGCAGTACTTC.

CDR3 amino acids: CASSLLIPANYGYTF. In DNA, the CDR3 is TGTGCCAGCAGCTTATTAATTCCCGCTAACTATGGCTACACCTTC. The rearrangement joins TRBV5-5 to TRBJ1-2, with D unresolved. CDR1 and CDR2 (germline): SGHKS, YYEKEE (reference sequence). The CDR3 runs 15 residues. Trimming cost V 2 bases and J 0 bases, with 11 bases left between them.

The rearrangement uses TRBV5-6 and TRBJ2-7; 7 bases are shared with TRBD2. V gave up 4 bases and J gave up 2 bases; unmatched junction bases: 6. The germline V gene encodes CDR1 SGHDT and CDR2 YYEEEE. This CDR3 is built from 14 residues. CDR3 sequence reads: CASSIGLAAYEQYF. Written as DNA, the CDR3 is TGTGCCAGCAGCATCGGGCTAGCGGCCTACGAGCAGTACTTC.

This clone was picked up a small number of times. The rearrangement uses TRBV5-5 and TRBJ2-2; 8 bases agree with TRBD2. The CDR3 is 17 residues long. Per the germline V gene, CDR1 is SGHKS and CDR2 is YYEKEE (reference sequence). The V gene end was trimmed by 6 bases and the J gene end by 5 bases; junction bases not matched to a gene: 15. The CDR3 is CASTPLAVSGSTGELFF. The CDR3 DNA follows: TGTGCCAGCACCCCATTGGCGGTCAGCGGGAGTACCGGGGAGCTGTTTTTT.

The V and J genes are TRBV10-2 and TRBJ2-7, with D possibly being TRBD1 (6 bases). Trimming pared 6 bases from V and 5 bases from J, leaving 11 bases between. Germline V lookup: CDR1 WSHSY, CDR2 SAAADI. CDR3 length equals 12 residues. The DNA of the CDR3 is TGCGCCAGCAGGGGTACAGGGAACGAGCAGTACTTC. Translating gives CASRGTGNEQYF.

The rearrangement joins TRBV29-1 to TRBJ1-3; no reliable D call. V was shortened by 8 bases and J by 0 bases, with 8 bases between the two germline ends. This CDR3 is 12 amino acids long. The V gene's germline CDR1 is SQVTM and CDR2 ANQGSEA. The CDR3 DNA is TGCAGCACACAAAGCTCTGGAAACACCATATATTTT. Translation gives CSTQSSGNTIYF.

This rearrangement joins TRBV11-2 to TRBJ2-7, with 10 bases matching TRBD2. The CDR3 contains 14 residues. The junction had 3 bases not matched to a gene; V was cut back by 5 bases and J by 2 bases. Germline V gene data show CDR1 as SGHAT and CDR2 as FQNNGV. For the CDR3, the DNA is TGTGCCAGCAGCCCAGCGGGAGGGCCCTACGAGCAGTACTTC. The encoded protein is CASSPAGGPYEQYF. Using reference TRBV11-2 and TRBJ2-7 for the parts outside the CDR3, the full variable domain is EAGVAQSPRYKIIEKRQSVAFWCNPISGHATLYWYQQILGQGPKLLIQFQNNGVVDDSQLPKDRFSAERLKGVDSTLKIQPAKLEDSAVYLCASSPAGGPYEQYFGPGTRLTVT.

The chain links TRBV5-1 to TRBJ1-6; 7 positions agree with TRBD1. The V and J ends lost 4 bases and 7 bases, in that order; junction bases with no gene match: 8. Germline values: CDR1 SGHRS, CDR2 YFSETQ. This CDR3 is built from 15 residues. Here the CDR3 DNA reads TGCGCCAGCAGCCCGATACAGGGGATCAATTCACCCCTCCACTTT. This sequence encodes CASSPIQGINSPLHF.

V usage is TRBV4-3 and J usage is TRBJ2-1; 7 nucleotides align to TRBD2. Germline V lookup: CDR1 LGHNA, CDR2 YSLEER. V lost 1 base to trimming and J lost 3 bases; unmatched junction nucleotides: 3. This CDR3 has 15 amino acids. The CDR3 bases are TGCGCCAGCAGCCAAGGGGGGGGGAGCTACAATGAGCAGTTCTTC. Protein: CASSQGGGSYNEQFF.

The CDR3 DNA sequence: TGTGCCAGCACAAGACAGGGAACGGCCTACGAGCAGTACTTC. It yields the protein CASTRQGTAYEQYF. This sequence joins TRBV7-9 and TRBJ2-7, with 7 positions matching TRBD1. With V trimmed by 7 bases and J by 2 bases, 8 bases remained unmatched. This CDR3 spans 14 amino acids. The germline gives CDR1 SEHNR, CDR2 FQNEAQ (reference sequence).

DNA for the CDR3: TGTGCCACCAGGACCTCTAGGGGCGACGAGCAGTACTTC. Its protein product is CATRTSRGDEQYF. The chain is built from TRBV24-1 and TRBJ2-7, with D possibly matching TRBD1 (5 bases). Trimming took 7 bases from V and 5 from J, leaving 14 bases between them. This CDR3 region has 13 residues. The germline CDR1 and CDR2 sequences are KGHDR and SFDVKD.

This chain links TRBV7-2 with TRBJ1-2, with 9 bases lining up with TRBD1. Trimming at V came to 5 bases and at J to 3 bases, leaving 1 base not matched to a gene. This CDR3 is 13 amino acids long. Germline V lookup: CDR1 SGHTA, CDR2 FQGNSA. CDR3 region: CASSRDRDYGYTF. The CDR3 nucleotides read TGTGCCAGCAGCAGGGACAGGGACTATGGCTACACCTTC.

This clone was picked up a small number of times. The CDR3 here is CASSQVAGEAYEQYF. CDR3 coding DNA: TGTGCCAGCAGCCAAGTCGCGGGGGAGGCCTACGAGCAGTACTTC. The rearrangement uses TRBV3-1 (or the pseudogene TRBV3-2) and TRBJ2-7; 7 bases match TRBD2. Germline trimming cut 1 base from V and 2 bases from J; bases unmatched to any gene: 5. CDR1 and CDR2 (germline): LGHDT, YNNKEL (reference sequence). CDR3 size: 15 residues.

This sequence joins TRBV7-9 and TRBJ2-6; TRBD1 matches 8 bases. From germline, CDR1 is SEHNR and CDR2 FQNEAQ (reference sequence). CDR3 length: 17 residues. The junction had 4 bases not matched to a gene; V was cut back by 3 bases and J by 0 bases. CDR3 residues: CASSLDRASSGANVLTF. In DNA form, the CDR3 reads TGTGCCAGCAGCTTGGACAGGGCCAGCTCTGGGGCCAACGTCCTGACTTTC.